One sample yielded the 7 T cell receptor beta chains listed below, sequenced in a study of identical twins (dated by TCRdb to between 2015 and 2016). Receptor libraries were prepared by 5' RACE. The reads were generated on an Illumina HiSeq 2000. TCRdb took the public reads, trimmed them with fastp at Q25, ran MiXCR for clone calling and kept in-frame beta chains. CDR3 protein duplicates are merged, each entry listing the most common genes and DNA. This sample comprises roughly 250,000 distinct CDR3 sequences, 7.5% of them detected only once. 5.4% of the sample comes from the top ten. Another study also made use of these data, one on yellow fever vaccine responses in identical twins.

What was sequenced was CD8+ T cells sorted from blood. These receptors came from a woman aged 18-29 years in good health.

This clonotype was detected only a few times. The V and J genes are TRBV27 and TRBJ2-1; 11 positions match TRBD2. J gave up 4 bases and V 4 bases, and 6 bases lay outside the gene matches. Per the germline V gene, CDR1 is MNHEY and CDR2 is SMNVEV (reference sequence). This CDR3 comprises 16 residues. The CDR3 spells CASSSVAGGRYNEQFF. CDR3 bases: TGTGCCAGCAGTTCGGTAGCGGGGGGGAGGTACAATGAGCAGTTCTTC.

CDR3 sequence reads: CSVEGGDSPTYEQYF. The CDR3 bases are TGCAGCGTTGAAGGAGGGGACAGTCCAACCTACGAGCAGTACTTC. The V and J genes are TRBV29-1 and TRBJ2-7, with 7 bases matching TRBD1. CDR1 and CDR2 from the germline V gene are SQVTM and ANQGSEA. V trimming: 1 base; J trimming: 2 bases; junction bases outside the gene matches: 8. CDR3 length equals 15 residues.

This clonotype appeared a few times. The CDR3, as DNA: TGTGCCAGCAGCGTAGAAGGGTTAGCGGGAGCGACGGGGGAGCTGTTTTTT. Translating it yields CASSVEGLAGATGELFF. This chain uses TRBV9 with TRBJ2-2; 9 bases match TRBD2. V shed 0 bases and J 8 bases; nucleotides not matched to a gene: 11. Germline loops: CDR1 SGDLS, CDR2 YYNGEE. The CDR3 extends over 17 amino acids.

This clonotype was seen only a few times. The rearrangement links TRBV28 to TRBJ2-7; D is undetermined. The CDR3 is made up of 14 amino acids. CDR1 MDHEN and CDR2 SYDVKM come from the germline V gene. Deletions cut 5 bases from V and 3 bases from J, with 14 bases between. CDR3 loop: CASSLHLSRYEQYV. The CDR3 nucleotides read TGTGCCAGCAGTCTACACCTCTCCCGCTACGAGCAGTACGTC.

This clonotype turned up a few times. The chain joins TRBV5-1 to TRBJ2-1; TRBD2 might be the D (6 bases). Germline V lookup: CDR1 SGHRS, CDR2 YFSETQ. This CDR3 contains 16 residues. The ends were cut back, 1 base at V and 0 bases at J, with 11 bases in the middle. The CDR3 sequence is CASSLPLAHSYNEQFF. The DNA of the CDR3 is TGCGCCAGCAGCTTGCCTCTAGCGCACTCCTACAATGAGCAGTTCTTC.

The gene calls are TRBV7-9 and TRBJ2-7; D call uncertain. Trimming shortened V by 4 bases and J by 5 bases, and 0 bases separated the two germline ends. Per the germline V gene, CDR1 is SEHNR and CDR2 is FQNEAQ (reference sequence). The CDR3 spans 9 residues. In DNA, the CDR3 is TGTGCCAGCAGCTACGAGCAGTACGTC. Residues: CASSYEQYV.

This clonotype occurred a few times. The CDR3 sequence: CASSSSLPEEQYF. DNA of the CDR3: TGTGCCAGCAGTTCGTCCCTCCCTGAGGAGCAGTACTTC. This chain links TRBV27 with TRBJ2-7; D not resolved. Germline assignment: CDR1 MNHEY and CDR2 SMNVEV (reference sequence). V lost 4 bases and J 7 bases, leaving 14 bases between the germline ends. This CDR3 has 13 amino acids.